The 9 T cell receptor beta chains below all came from one sample that was sequenced in a study of metastatic and nonmetastatic thyroid tumors (dated by TCRdb to about 2020). No patient had received any treatment before thyroid surgery. The library was built by means of PCR. Sequencer: Illumina HiSeq 4000. TCRdb cleaned the public reads at Q25 with fastp, built clones with MiXCR and kept in-frame beta chains. This sample gives 30,000 to 35,000 clones in total; 20% to 25% of them show up just once. Together, the top ten hold about 3% of the sample. Input material: tumor tissue. These receptors were taken from a male donor with papillary thyroid cancer or a benign thyroid nodule (not recorded which). Some clones in this sample may be carry-over from other donors' samples.

Ten or more counts support this clone. The chain is built from TRBV11-2 and TRBJ2-2; the D is unclear. There are 14 residues in the CDR3. The V gene's germline CDR1 is SGHAT and CDR2 FQNNGV. V was pared by 2 bases and J by 1 base, with 5 bases between. The CDR3 sequence is CASSLQLNTGELFF. The DNA for the CDR3 is TGTGCCAGCAGCTTACAACTGAACACCGGGGAGCTGTTTTTT.

The chain links TRBV7-2 to TRBJ2-3; 10 bases line up with TRBD2. This CDR3 spans 18 amino acids. From germline, CDR1 is SGHTA and CDR2 FQGNSA. The ends lost 2 bases at V and 8 bases at J; junction bases unmatched: 16. In nucleotides, the CDR3 is TGTGCCAGCAGCTTATCCCTAGGACTAGCGGTAGGACAAGGTACGCAGTATTTT. Amino acids: CASSLSLGLAVGQGTQYF.

Details on this clone: Compared with germline, one end of the junction differs, possibly owing to a read error. This chain connects TRBV28 to TRBJ2-7, with D tentatively TRBD2 (5 bases). The CDR3 contains 16 residues. Germline V gene lookup returns CDR1 MDHEN and CDR2 SYDVKM. CDR3 bases: TGTGCCAGCAGGACCTCTTTGCTACTAGTTGCTGACGAGCATTACTTC. Translating gives CASRTSLLLVADEHYF. The complete variable domain, with remaining parts taken from reference TRBV28 and TRBJ2-7, reads DVKVTQSSRYLVKRTGEKVFLECVQDMDHENMFWYRQDPGLGLRLIYFSYDVKMKEKGDIPEGYSVSREKKERFSLILESASTNQTSMYLCASRTSLLLVADEHYFGPGTRLTVT.

The genes are TRBV6-2 or TRBV6-3 and TRBJ2-7, with TRBD2 matching 11 bases. Trimming took 5 bases from V and 0 from J; bases not matched to a gene: 9. Germline V gives CDR1 MNHEY, CDR2 SVGEGT. CDR3 length equals 17 residues. This CDR3 reads CASSPLAGADSSYEQYF. CDR3 coding DNA: TGTGCCAGCAGTCCACTAGCGGGAGCCGACAGCTCCTACGAGCAGTACTTC.

This clone has just a few counts. The J gene is TRBJ2-7, the V gene TRBV6-7; TRBD1 matches 8 bases. Being an ORF, TRBV6-7 has a function that is uncertain. V was pared by 1 base and J by 3 bases, with 5 bases of the junction left unmatched. CDR3 size: 15 residues. In DNA, the CDR3 is TGTGCCAGCAGTTACTTACACAGGGGGATCTACGAGCAGTACTTC. It encodes CASSYLHRGIYEQYF.

This clone was counted ten times or more. The V gene is TRBV5-4, the J gene TRBJ1-5, with D possibly being TRBD1 (5 bases). Germline values: CDR1 SGHNT, CDR2 YYREEE (reference sequence). The CDR3 has 19 amino acids. V was cut by 0 bases and J by 0 bases, with 19 bases left in between. The CDR3 DNA follows: TGTGCCAGCAGCTTGGCTGGGCAGGGCCTAGGTCATAGCAATCAGCCCCAGCATTTT. This sequence encodes CASSLAGQGLGHSNQPQHF.

Many counts were recorded for this clone. J is TRBJ2-6 and V is TRBV11-2, with a tentative D call TRBD1 (5 bases). Germline values: CDR1 SGHAT, CDR2 FQNNGV. V shed 6 bases and J shed 4 bases, with 10 bases lying between them. There are 14 residues in the CDR3. The CDR3 DNA sequence: TGTGCCAGCAGTGGGGCGACCGGGGCCAACGTCCTGACTTTC. It specifies CASSGATGANVLTF. The complete variable domain, with remaining parts taken from reference TRBV11-2 and TRBJ2-6, reads EAGVAQSPRYKIIEKRQSVAFWCNPISGHATLYWYQQILGQGPKLLIQFQNNGVVDDSQLPKDRFSAERLKGVDSTLKIQPAKLEDSAVYLCASSGATGANVLTFGAGSRLTVL.

The table lists this clone with many counts. The chain has TRBV5-6 and TRBJ2-1, with D perhaps assigned TRBD1 or TRBD2 (5 bases each). CDR3 size: 14 residues. V lost 5 bases to trimming and J lost 9 bases, with 18 bases between them. CDR1 is SGHDT and CDR2 is YYEEEE in the germline V gene. The CDR3 coding sequence is TGTGCCAGCAGTCGGGACCATAGCAAGCCTGAGCAGTTCTTC. It specifies CASSRDHSKPEQFF. Looking up the rest from reference TRBV5-6 and TRBJ2-1 gives the full variable domain: DAGVTQSPTHLIKTRGQQVTLRCSPKSGHDTVSWYQQALGQGPQFIFQYYEEEERQRGNFPDRFSGHQFPNYSSELNVNALLLGDSALYLCASSRDHSKPEQFFGPGTRLTVL.

The gene calls are TRBV5-1 and TRBJ1-1; 8 bases are a match to TRBD1. The CDR3 has 16 residues. Trimming removed 0 bases from V and 4 bases from J; junction bases left unmatched: 8. CDR1 is SGHRS, CDR2 YFSETQ, per germline. The CDR3 nucleotides read TGCGCCAGCAGCTTGGGTGGACAGGGATGGTGCACTGAAGCTTTCTTT. Its translation: CASSLGGQGWCTEAFF.